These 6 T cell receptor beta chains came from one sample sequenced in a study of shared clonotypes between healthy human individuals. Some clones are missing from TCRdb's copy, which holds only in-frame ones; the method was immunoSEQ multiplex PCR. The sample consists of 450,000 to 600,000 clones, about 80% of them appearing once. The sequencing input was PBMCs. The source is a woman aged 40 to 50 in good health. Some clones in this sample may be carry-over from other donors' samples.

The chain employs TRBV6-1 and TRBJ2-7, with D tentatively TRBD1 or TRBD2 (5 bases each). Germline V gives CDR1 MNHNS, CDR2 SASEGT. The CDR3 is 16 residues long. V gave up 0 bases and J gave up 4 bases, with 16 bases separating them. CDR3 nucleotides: TGTGCCAGCAGTGAAGCCCGGGGACGTAGCGTTTACGAGCAGTACTTC. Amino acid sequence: CASSEARGRSVYEQYF.

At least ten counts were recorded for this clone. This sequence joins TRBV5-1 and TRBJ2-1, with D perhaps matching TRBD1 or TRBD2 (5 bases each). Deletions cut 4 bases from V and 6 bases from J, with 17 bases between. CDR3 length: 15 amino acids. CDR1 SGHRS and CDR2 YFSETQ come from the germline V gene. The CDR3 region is CASSPGLLDSNEQFF. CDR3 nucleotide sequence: TGCGCCAGCAGCCCGGGGTTACTAGACAGCAATGAGCAGTTCTTC.

CDR3 sequence (DNA): TGTGCCAGCAGCGGGGTACTAGCGGGGACTTCCTACGAGCAGTACTTC. It codes for CASSGVLAGTSYEQYF. The chain joins TRBV7-2 to TRBJ2-7, with 10 bases aligning to TRBD2. Per the germline V gene, CDR1 is SGHTA and CDR2 is FQGNSA. The CDR3 has 16 amino acids. V shed 5 bases and J 1 base; nucleotides not matched to a gene: 8.

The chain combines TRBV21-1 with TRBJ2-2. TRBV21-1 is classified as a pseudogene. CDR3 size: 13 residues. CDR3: CASSIGSDGELFF. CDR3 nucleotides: TGTGCCAGCAGCATAGGGTCGGACGGGGAGCTGTTTTTT.

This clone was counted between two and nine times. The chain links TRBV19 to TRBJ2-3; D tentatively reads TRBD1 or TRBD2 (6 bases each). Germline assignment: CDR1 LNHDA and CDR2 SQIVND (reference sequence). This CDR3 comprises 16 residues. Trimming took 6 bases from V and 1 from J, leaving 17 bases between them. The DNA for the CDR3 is TGTGCCAGTAGAGGGGGGTTAGTTAGGGGCACAGATACGCAGTATTTT. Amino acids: CASRGGLVRGTDTQYF.

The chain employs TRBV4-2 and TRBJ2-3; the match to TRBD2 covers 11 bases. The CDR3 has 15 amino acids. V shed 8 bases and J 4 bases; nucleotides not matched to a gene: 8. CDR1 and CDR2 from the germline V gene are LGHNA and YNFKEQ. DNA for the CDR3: TGTGCCAGCCGCAAACCGGGACTAGCGGCAGATACGCAGTATTTT. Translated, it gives CASRKPGLAADTQYF.